These T cell receptor beta chains were read from a single sample in a study of blood T cell repertoires in COVID-19. Data came from immunoSEQ multiplex PCR; TCRdb stores just in-frame clones and leaves some out. The sample records 150,000 or so clones, around 90% being singletons. The sequencing input was peripheral blood. These receptor sequences come from a man aged 55 to 70 with active or convalescent COVID-19. CDR3s include the opening cysteine and the closing phenylalanine or tryptophan. Each record gives: D gene, V gene, clone size, J gene, CDR3 DNA, CDR3 protein. A D gene is named only where the DNA matches it firmly. A clone size is listed for some rows: how often the clone was seen (once, few, many), or a class if it is expanded.

TRBD2	TRBV7-8	once	TRBJ2-7	TGTGCCAGCAGCTCGACTAGCGGGAGGGACGAGCAGTACTTC	CASSSTSGRDEQYF
TRBD1	TRBV18	NA	TRBJ1-5	TGTGCCAGCTCACCTCCAGGACAGGGACTCAATCAGCCCCAGCATTTT	CASSPPGQGLNQPQHF
NA	TRBV25-1	NA	TRBJ1-5	TGTGCCAGCAGTGCCCAAAGGGGGACAAGCAATCAGCCCCAGCATTTT	CASSAQRGTSNQPQHF
NA	TRBV6-6	NA	TRBJ1-1	TGTGCCAGCAGTTACTCTAGAGGGTTGAACACTGAAGCTTTCTTT	CASSYSRGLNTEAFF
NA	TRBV2	once	TRBJ2-2	TGTGCCAGCACGGGGGGCCGTGCCGGGGAGCTGTTTTTT	CASTGGRAGELFF
NA	TRBV4-1	NA	TRBJ1-1	TGCGCCAGCAGCCTAAATGGTGGGGCTCTGAACACTGAAGCTTTCTTT	CASSLNGGALNTEAFF
NA	TRBV12-3/TRBV12-4	NA	TRBJ1-1	TGTGCCAGTCAACCGCTGCGGACTGAAGCTTTCTTT	CASQPLRTEAFF
TRBD1	TRBV10-3	once	TRBJ1-4	TGTGCCATCTCCAGGGGGCAGGAAAAACTGTTTTTT	CAISRGQEKLFF
TRBD1	TRBV7-6	NA	TRBJ1-2	TGTGCCAGCAGCTTAGGTATCAACCAGGGGGGTTCTAACTATGGCTACACCTTC	CASSLGINQGGSNYGYTF
TRBD1	TRBV18	NA	TRBJ1-2	TGTGCCAGCTCAACCGGGACAGCATTTGGCTACACCTTC	CASSTGTAFGYTF
TRBD1	TRBV5-1	NA	TRBJ1-1	TGCGCCAGCAGCTGGGGACAGGGAGAGAACACTGAAGCTTTCTTT	CASSWGQGENTEAFF
TRBD2	TRBV6-5	NA	TRBJ2-1	TGTGCCAGCAGTTGGGTGGCGGGGGGGCTATCGGTTGAGCAGTTCTTC	CASSWVAGGLSVEQFF
NA	TRBV7-7	NA	TRBJ2-3	TGTGCCAGCAGCTTAGGGACAGCTAGCACAGATACGCAGTATTTT	CASSLGTASTDTQYF
TRBD1	TRBV5-4	NA	TRBJ2-7	TGTGCCAGCAGCTGGGGGACAGGGGACGAGCAGTACTTC	CASSWGTGDEQYF
TRBD1	TRBV18	NA	TRBJ2-7	TGTGCCAGCTCACCTGATGCCATAGGTACAGGGGGTTACGAGCAGTACTTC	CASSPDAIGTGGYEQYF
NA	TRBV27	NA	TRBJ1-2	TGTGCCAGCAGTTGGGGAGGAAACTATGGCTACACCTTC	CASSWGGNYGYTF
NA	TRBV6-5	NA	TRBJ2-7	TGTGCCAGCACCGGGGGAAGTTTTTGGGAGCAGTACTTC	CASTGGSFWEQYF
NA	TRBV9	once	TRBJ2-1	TGTGCCAGCAGCGTAGGGCGGTACAATGAGCAGTTCTTC	CASSVGRYNEQFF
NA	TRBV11-1	NA	TRBJ2-7	TGTGCCAGCAGCCGATCCAGCGGCTCCTACGAGCAGTACTTC	CASSRSSGSYEQYF
NA	TRBV4-1	NA	TRBJ1-1	TGCGCCAGCAGCCAAGATCCGGAGGTCTTCACTGAAGCTTTCTTT	CASSQDPEVFTEAFF
NA	TRBV6-1	once	TRBJ1-6	TGTGCCAGCAGTGAATGGCACAGGGTGAATTCACCCCTCCACTTT	CASSEWHRVNSPLHF
TRBD1	TRBV29-1	once	TRBJ2-3	TGCAGCGTCTCAGAGCAGGGGGCAAGCACAGATACGCAGTATTTT	CSVSEQGASTDTQYF
NA	TRBV18	NA	TRBJ2-7	TGTGCCAGCTCACCACCGACGGCAGGGCATGAGCAGTACTTC	CASSPPTAGHEQYF
TRBD1	TRBV15	once	TRBJ2-1	TGTGCCACCAGCAGAGATTGGTGGGACAGGGGTTACAATGAGCAGTTCTTC	CATSRDWWDRGYNEQFF
TRBD1	TRBV30	NA	TRBJ1-4	TGTGCCTGGAGTATGACAGGGCTTGGGGAAAAACTGTTTTTT	CAWSMTGLGEKLFF
NA	TRBV9	NA	TRBJ2-3	TGTGCCAGCAGCGGCCTTGGGCGGGCAGATACGCAGTATTTT	CASSGLGRADTQYF
TRBD1	TRBV7-2	NA	TRBJ1-6	TGTGCCAGCAGATTACAGGGGGCTTATAATTCACCCCTCCACTTT	CASRLQGAYNSPLHF